These 19 T cell receptor beta chains were sequenced from one sample in a study of blood T cell repertoires in COVID-19. Clones were sequenced by immunoSEQ multiplex PCR, and TCRdb holds only the in-frame ones, with some missing. The data hold around 240,000 clones, with around 86% observed a single time. The sequenced sample consisted of peripheral blood. The receptor set was obtained from a woman in her thirties who had recovered from COVID-19.

The rearrangement links TRBV23-1 to TRBJ1-6, with TRBD1 matching 9 bases. TRBV23-1 is annotated as an ORF whose role is uncertain. After removal of 2 bases from V and 8 bases from J, the junction contained 10 bases not matched to a gene. The length of the CDR3 is 17 residues. Written as DNA, the CDR3 is TGCGCCAGCAGTCAACTAACCCCCCACAGGGGGCATTCACCCCTCCACTTT. This gives the protein CASSQLTPHRGHSPLHF.

This clone was picked up one time. The genes are TRBV29-1 and TRBJ2-7; 7 nucleotides line up with TRBD1. Trimming cost V 4 bases and J 6 bases; bases outside gene matches: 6. In germline, CDR1 is SQVTM, CDR2 ANQGSEA. This CDR3 is built from 12 residues. CDR3 region: CSVVNRGFEQYF. CDR3 nucleotides: TGCAGCGTTGTCAACAGGGGTTTCGAGCAGTACTTC.

V usage is TRBV19 and J usage is TRBJ2-2; TRBD1 is a possible D gene (6 bases). Germline V gene sequence: CDR1 LNHDA, CDR2 SQIVND (reference sequence). V was trimmed by 8 bases and J by 3 bases, leaving 13 bases between them. CDR3 length equals 14 residues. CDR3 sequence: CASATGLDTGELFF. Written as DNA, the CDR3 is TGTGCCAGTGCTACAGGGTTGGACACCGGGGAGCTGTTTTTT.

This clone was seen at least ten times. The chain employs TRBV28 and TRBJ1-6; the D is unclear. In germline, CDR1 is MDHEN, CDR2 SYDVKM. The ends were cut back, 3 bases at V and 3 bases at J, with 12 bases in the middle. The CDR3 runs to 16 residues. The CDR3 nucleotides read TGTGCCAGCAGTTTCCTGATGGCAGACTATAATTCACCCCTCCACTTT. Its protein is CASSFLMADYNSPLHF.

This clone came up once. The chain has TRBV10-1 and TRBJ2-1; possible D gene TRBD2, 6 bases. Trimming stripped 6 bases from V and 7 bases from J, with 28 bases between. Germline assignment: CDR1 WNHNN and CDR2 SYGVQD (reference sequence). CDR3 length: 18 amino acids. The CDR3 DNA sequence: TGCGCCAGCAGGGTGGTATCGACAATAACATGGGGGAGGAATGAGCAGTTCTTC. This gives the protein CASRVVSTITWGRNEQFF.

This clone was detected once. The rearrangement uses TRBV28 and TRBJ1-2, with D possibly being TRBD1 (5 bases). CDR3 length: 14 residues. Trimming cost V 8 bases and J 8 bases, with 21 bases left between them. Per the germline V gene, CDR1 is MDHEN and CDR2 is SYDVKM. The CDR3 is CASCTSAGVEGYTF. Here the CDR3 DNA reads TGTGCCAGCTGCACGTCTGCGGGGGTCGAGGGCTACACCTTC.

The chain uses TRBV2 and TRBJ2-2, with 7 bases lining up with TRBD1. The CDR3 sequence is 15 residues long. V trimming: 6 bases; J trimming: 5 bases; junction bases outside the gene matches: 9. CDR1 and CDR2 (germline): SNHLY, FYNNEI. CDR3 sequence (DNA): TGTGCCAGCAGCGAGACAGGGAGAGGTACCGGGGAGCTGTTTTTT. It encodes CASSETGRGTGELFF.

CDR3 in DNA: TGTGCCAGCAGCGGAATGGGACAGGGGGGCAACGAGCAGTACTTC. This sequence encodes CASSGMGQGGNEQYF. The chain employs TRBV5-6 and TRBJ2-7; 11 bases map to TRBD1. CDR1 and CDR2 (germline): SGHDT, YYEEEE. The CDR3 extends over 15 amino acids. The V segment lost 4 bases and the J segment 5 bases; nucleotides outside the gene matches: 8.

This chain connects TRBV5-1 to TRBJ1-4, with 8 bases lining up with TRBD1. Trimming took 1 base from V and 7 from J; bases not matched to a gene: 6. CDR3 length: 15 amino acids. The germline V gene encodes CDR1 SGHRS and CDR2 YFSETQ. The CDR3 protein is CASSLLQGAGEKLFF. CDR3 coding DNA: TGCGCCAGCAGCTTGCTGCAGGGGGCGGGTGAAAAACTGTTTTTT.

The J gene is TRBJ2-6, the V gene TRBV5-1; 7 nucleotides match TRBD2. CDR1 SGHRS and CDR2 YFSETQ come from the germline V gene. This CDR3 has 19 amino acids. The V gene end was trimmed by 2 bases and the J gene end by 3 bases; junction bases not matched to a gene: 14. The CDR3 DNA reads TGCGCCAGCAGCTTACCGCTGGGGAGGGTATGGGATGGGGCCAACGTCCTGACTTTC. Encoded protein: CASSLPLGRVWDGANVLTF.

J is TRBJ1-5 and V is TRBV2, with 11 bases matching TRBD1. V lost 5 bases to trimming and J lost 6 bases; unmatched junction nucleotides: 6. Germline V lookup: CDR1 SNHLY, CDR2 FYNNEI. The CDR3 loop spans 15 amino acids. The CDR3 spells CASSSPGQGVQPQHF. The CDR3 DNA follows: TGTGCCAGCAGTTCCCCGGGACAGGGGGTTCAGCCCCAGCATTTT. The full variable domain, its missing parts supplied by reference TRBV2 and TRBJ1-5, is EPEVTQTPSHQVTQMGQEVILRCVPISNHLYFYWYRQILGQKVEFLVSFYNNEISEKSEIFDDQFSVERPDGSNFTLKIRSTKLEDSAMYFCASSSPGQGVQPQHFGDGTRLSIL.

The chain employs TRBV5-1 and TRBJ1-4; D gene ambiguous. CDR1 is SGHRS and CDR2 is YFSETQ in the germline V gene. V lost 4 bases and J 10 bases, leaving 20 bases between the germline ends. The CDR3 consists of 15 residues. CDR3 sequence (DNA): TGCGCCAGCAGCCCGGCCGTCGGGGAATCGGGAAAACTGTTTTTT. This codes for CASSPAVGESGKLFF. The variable domain in full, completed from reference TRBV5-1 and TRBJ1-4, reads KAGVTQTPRYLIKTRGQQVTLSCSPISGHRSVSWYQQTPGQGLQFLFEYFSETQRNKGNFPGRFSGRQFSNSRSEMNVSTLELGDSALYLCASSPAVGESGKLFFGSGTQLSVL.

This rearrangement joins TRBV6-6 to TRBJ1-1; tentatively, D is TRBD1 (5 bases). Looked up from germline, CDR1 is MNHNY and CDR2 is SVGAGI (reference sequence). The CDR3 length is 15 residues. V lost 0 bases to trimming and J lost 7 bases, with 15 bases between them. The CDR3 region is CASSYSRVAGHEAFF. CDR3 DNA: TGTGCCAGCAGTTACTCCAGGGTGGCAGGGCATGAAGCTTTCTTT.

The genes are TRBV5-4 and TRBJ2-7; D is unresolved. Trimming removed 4 bases at V and 3 bases at J, with 14 bases between. CDR1 is SGHNT and CDR2 is YYREEE in the germline V gene (reference sequence). This CDR3 has 14 residues. The chain's CDR3 is CASSHPQNRYEQYF. DNA for the CDR3: TGTGCCAGCAGCCATCCCCAGAACCGCTACGAGCAGTACTTC.

The genes are TRBV7-2 and TRBJ1-1; TRBD1 is a possible D gene (5 bases). The ends were cut back, 5 bases at V and 0 bases at J, with 7 bases in the middle. Germline loops: CDR1 SGHTA, CDR2 FQGNSA. The CDR3 loop spans 13 amino acids. The CDR3 DNA reads as TGTGCCAGCAGCAAGGACATGAACACTGAAGCTTTCTTT. Its translation: CASSKDMNTEAFF. Supplemented by reference TRBV7-2 and TRBJ1-1, the full variable domain reads GAGVSQSPSNKVTEKGKDVELRCDPISGHTALYWYRQSLGQGLEFLIYFQGNSAPDKSGLPSDRFSAERTGGSVSTLTIQRTQQEDSAVYLCASSKDMNTEAFFGQGTRLTVV.

This rearrangement joins TRBV2 to TRBJ2-2; weak D call: TRBD1 (5 bases). V gave up 7 bases and J gave up 5 bases, with 11 bases separating them. CDR1 and CDR2 from the germline V gene are SNHLY and FYNNEI. The CDR3 totals 13 residues. DNA of the CDR3: TGTGCCAGCAATGGGGCGTTAACCGGGGAGCTGTTTTTT. Translating gives CASNGALTGELFF.

This clone was detected once. The chain links TRBV4-2 to TRBJ2-7; possible D gene TRBD1, 6 bases. The CDR3 totals 15 residues. V lost 2 bases to trimming and J lost 1 base, with 12 bases between them. Germline V gene sequence: CDR1 LGHNA, CDR2 YNFKEQ. This CDR3 reads CASSQTGTPSYEQYF. The CDR3 DNA is TGTGCCAGCAGCCAAACCGGGACACCTTCCTACGAGCAGTACTTC.

V gene TRBV5-1 combines with J gene TRBJ2-3; the match to TRBD2 covers 13 bases. Germline V CDR1 and CDR2: SGHRS, YFSETQ. This CDR3 is 16 amino acids long. V lost 4 bases, J lost 4 bases, and 6 bases stayed unmatched. CDR3 coding DNA: TGCGCCAGCAGCCCCCGACTAGCGGGGGGTTCAGATACGCAGTATTTT. Its protein is CASSPRLAGGSDTQYF.

This chain uses TRBV19 with TRBJ2-1; D ambiguous. Germline loops: CDR1 LNHDA, CDR2 SQIVND (reference sequence). V was shortened by 5 bases and J by 5 bases, with 7 bases between the two germline ends. CDR3 length equals 12 residues. The DNA for the CDR3 is TGTGCCAGTAGTTCACTCAACAATGAGCAGTTCTTC. It encodes CASSSLNNEQFF.